Presented here are 20 T cell receptor beta chains from one specimen sequenced in a study of T cell repertoires in cytomegalovirus infection. Via MiXCR, TCRdb re-called the reads, giving one row per CDR3 protein. The sample carries about 240,000 distinct CDR3 sequences, 10% to 15% recorded once. The sequencing input was PBMCs. The receptors were sampled from a human donor in good health (CMV status not recorded). Some clones in this sample may be carry-over from other donors' samples.

The chain couples TRBV20-1 to TRBJ2-5; D might be TRBD2 (7 bases). The CDR3 length is 13 residues. The ends were cut back, 6 bases at V and 4 bases at J, with 15 bases in the middle. CDR1 DFQATT and CDR2 SNEGSKA come from the germline V gene (reference sequence). The CDR3 loop is CSAASGGGETQYF. Written as DNA, the CDR3 is TGCAGTGCGGCTAGCGGAGGGGGAGAGACCCAGTACTTC.

J is TRBJ2-6 and V is TRBV7-3, with D perhaps being TRBD1 or TRBD2 (5 bases each). V lost 5 bases to trimming and J lost 2 bases, with 19 bases between them. The germline gives CDR1 SGHTA, CDR2 FQGTGA. The length of the CDR3 is 18 residues. The chain's CDR3 is CASSRTLGPGTGANVLTF. The CDR3 nucleotides are TGTGCCAGCAGCAGGACGCTGGGGCCCGGGACTGGGGCCAACGTCCTGACTTTC.

In regard to this clonotype: A read error is possible here, since a much larger clone lies one base away. This chain joins TRBV12-3 or TRBV12-4 and TRBJ2-1, with 7 bases aligning to TRBD2. This CDR3 spans 14 amino acids. CDR3 coding DNA: TGTGCCAGCAGTTACGGTACTAGCGAGAATGAGCAGGTCTTC. Translated, it gives CASSYGTSENEQVF.

This clonotype occurred many times. V gene TRBV7-2 combines with J gene TRBJ1-1, with D hard to call. The CDR3 totals 15 residues. From germline, CDR1 is SGHTA and CDR2 FQGNSA. V was shortened by 1 base and J by 1 base, with 10 bases between the two germline ends. In DNA form, the CDR3 reads TGTGCCAGCAGCTTAGGAGGCTCGGGGAACACTGAAGCTTTCTTT. Its translation: CASSLGGSGNTEAFF. Supplemented by reference TRBV7-2 and TRBJ1-1, the full variable domain reads GAGVSQSPSNKVTEKGKDVELRCDPISGHTALYWYRQSLGQGLEFLIYFQGNSAPDKSGLPSDRFSAERTGGSVSTLTIQRTQQEDSAVYLCASSLGGSGNTEAFFGQGTRLTVV.

This clonotype was found many times. This sequence joins TRBV14 and TRBJ2-1; D gene ambiguous. Germline values: CDR1 SGHDN, CDR2 FVKESK. Trimming took 4 bases from V and 0 from J, leaving 13 bases between them. This CDR3 is 16 amino acids long. Here the CDR3 reads CASSPGYPNSYNEQFF. CDR3 nucleotide sequence: TGTGCCAGCAGCCCAGGATACCCCAACTCCTACAATGAGCAGTTCTTC.

The rearrangement links TRBV5-5 to TRBJ1-5, with unresolved D. The CDR3 has 14 residues. Germline CDR1 is SGHKS and CDR2 is YYEKEE (reference sequence). V was trimmed by 1 base and J by 6 bases, leaving 11 bases between them. The CDR3, as DNA: TGTGCCAGCAGCTTGAGGGCACCCAGTCAGCCCCAGCATTTT. It is translated as CASSLRAPSQPQHF.

This clonotype was observed at least ten times. The chain couples TRBV4-2 to TRBJ2-4, with D perhaps assigned TRBD1 or TRBD2 (5 bases each). This CDR3 region has 18 residues. V was trimmed by 1 base and J by 1 base, leaving 17 bases between them. CDR1 is LGHNA, CDR2 YNFKEQ, per germline. DNA for the CDR3: TGTGCCAGCAGCCAAGGGGGGACCGGGCTAGGGGCCAAAAACATTCAGTACTTC. This encodes CASSQGGTGLGAKNIQYF.

This clonotype was observed many times. The V call is TRBV7-2, the J call TRBJ2-7; D not resolved. Germline lookup yields CDR1 SGHTA and CDR2 FQGNSA. The CDR3 contains 14 residues. Trimming stripped 5 bases from V and 6 bases from J, with 17 bases between. The chain's CDR3 is CASSPNWAKGEQYF. In nucleotides, the CDR3 is TGTGCCAGCAGCCCAAACTGGGCAAAGGGCGAGCAGTACTTC.

This clonotype has a count of ten or more. The rearrangement joins TRBV7-9 to TRBJ1-5; TRBD1 matches 7 bases. Germline values: CDR1 SEHNR, CDR2 FQNEAQ (reference sequence). This CDR3 has 14 amino acids. The V and J ends lost 3 bases and 4 bases, in that order; junction bases with no gene match: 3. CDR3: CASSFGTDNQPQHF. CDR3 DNA: TGTGCCAGCAGCTTTGGGACAGATAATCAGCCCCAGCATTTT. Combining the CDR3 with reference TRBV7-9 and TRBJ1-5 gives the whole variable domain DTGVSQNPRHKITKRGQNVTFRCDPISEHNRLYWYRQTLGQGPEFLTYFQNEAQLEKSRLLSDRFSAERPKGSFSTLEIQRTEQGDSAMYLCASSFGTDNQPQHFGDGTRLSIL.

This clonotype was detected a few times. The chain uses TRBV29-1 and TRBJ2-1; a weak D match, TRBD2 (6 bases). CDR1 is SQVTM, CDR2 ANQGSEA, per germline. The CDR3 runs to 13 residues. V was cut by 1 base and J by 7 bases, with 11 bases left in between. CDR3 DNA sequence: TGCAGCGTTGAAGGGGCTAGCGTGAATGAGCAGTTCTTC. Translating it yields CSVEGASVNEQFF.

This clonotype was detected only a few times. This chain uses TRBV29-1 with TRBJ2-1; D gene uncertain. The germline V gene has CDR1 SQVTM and CDR2 ANQGSEA. There are 12 residues in the CDR3. The ends were cut back, 7 bases at V and 0 bases at J, with 7 bases in the middle. This CDR3 is CSGKSSYNEQFF. Here the CDR3 DNA reads TGCAGCGGGAAGTCCTCCTACAATGAGCAGTTCTTC.

In this sample, this clonotype turned up many times. The CDR3 nucleotides are TGTGCCAGCAGCTCCCTAGGGGGGAGGGTTTTTGTAGAGACCCAGTACTTC. This translates into CASSSLGGRVFVETQYF. The rearrangement joins TRBV7-2 to TRBJ2-5, with TRBD2 as a possible D gene (7 bases). Trimming left V 4 bases short and J 4 bases short, with 22 bases between. CDR3 length: 17 residues. Germline CDR1 is SGHTA and CDR2 is FQGNSA.

This clonotype was seen only a few times. The V gene is TRBV15, the J gene TRBJ2-5; no reliable D call. Germline-derived CDR1 and CDR2 are LNHNV and YYDKDF (reference sequence). The CDR3 totals 14 residues. V was clipped by 3 bases and J by 0 bases, with 8 bases between them. The CDR3: CATSRVQNQETQYF. For the CDR3, the DNA is TGTGCCACCAGCAGGGTGCAGAACCAAGAGACCCAGTACTTC. Together with reference TRBV15 and TRBJ2-5, the CDR3 gives the full variable domain: DAMVIQNPRYQVTQFGKPVTLSCSQTLNHNVMYWYQQKSSQAPKLLFHYYDKDFNNEADTPDNFQSRRPNTSFCFLDIRSPGLGDTAMYLCATSRVQNQETQYFGPGTRLLVL.

This clonotype was counted ten times or more. The gene calls are TRBV2 and TRBJ1-2, with TRBD1 identical over 8 bases. V dropped 5 bases and J dropped 6; count of bases not matched to a gene: 8. The CDR3 length is 14 residues. Germline lookup yields CDR1 SNHLY and CDR2 FYNNEI. CDR3: CASSSDRGSDGYTF. The CDR3 coding sequence is TGTGCCAGCAGTTCCGACAGGGGATCGGATGGCTACACCTTC.

V usage is TRBV9 and J usage is TRBJ2-1; D is uncertain. CDR1 SGDLS and CDR2 YYNGEE come from the germline V gene. The CDR3 runs 13 residues. V shed 4 bases and J shed 2 bases, with 7 bases lying between them. CDR3 DNA: TGTGCCAGCAGCAGGGCCGCCTACAATGAGCAGTTCTTC. The encoded protein is CASSRAAYNEQFF.

This clonotype was detected only a few times. This chain joins TRBV12-3 or TRBV12-4 and TRBJ2-3; tentative D call: TRBD2 (6 bases). V was trimmed by 7 bases and J by 0 bases, leaving 17 bases between them. This CDR3 region has 16 residues. The CDR3 region is CASKPSGGTSTDTQYF. In nucleotides, the CDR3 is TGTGCCAGCAAACCCTCCGGGGGTACTAGCACAGATACGCAGTATTTT.

This clonotype came up a few times. The chain couples TRBV20-1 to TRBJ1-5; D is ambiguous. V was pared by 2 bases and J by 0 bases, with 5 bases between. Germline CDR1 is DFQATT and CDR2 is SNEGSKA (reference sequence). The CDR3 has 13 amino acids. CDR3 loop: CSARSPSNQPQHF. The CDR3 bases are TGCAGTGCTAGATCGCCTAGCAATCAGCCCCAGCATTTT.

This clonotype was picked up one time. A much larger clone is a single base away; this may be a read error. The chain has TRBV20-1 and TRBJ2-7, with D maybe TRBD1 (5 bases). CDR1 and CDR2 (germline): DFQATT, SNEGSKA (reference sequence). The CDR3 consists of 13 residues. The DNA for the CDR3 is TGCAGTGCAGGGGATCCGATCTCCTACGCGCAGTACTTC. This codes for CSAGDPISYAQYF.

This clonotype was detected many times. CDR3: CASSSLLGTWETQYF. DNA of the CDR3: TGTGCCAGCAGCTCTCTTCTCGGGACTTGGGAGACCCAGTACTTC. The chain couples TRBV7-8 to TRBJ2-5; the D gene is possibly TRBD2 (6 bases). The V end was cut by 4 bases, the J end by 5 bases, with 17 bases between. The CDR3 is 15 residues long. The germline CDR1 and CDR2 sequences are SGHVS and FQNEAQ.

This rearrangement joins TRBV10-3 to TRBJ2-1, with 9 bases identical to TRBD1. Trimming at V came to 8 bases and at J to 8 bases, leaving 7 bases not matched to a gene. The CDR3 extends over 13 amino acids. CDR1 ENHRY and CDR2 SYGVKD come from the germline V gene. The CDR3 is CAIWTGVVDEQFF. Written as DNA, the CDR3 is TGTGCCATCTGGACAGGGGTAGTGGATGAGCAGTTCTTC.